These 4 T cell receptor beta chains were sequenced from one sample in a study of T cell repertoires in cytomegalovirus infection. One entry per CDR3 protein, called by TCRdb with MiXCR from the reads. The table includes 490,000 or so distinct CDR3 sequences, around 11% detected once. The sample taken for sequencing was PBMCs. Receptor source: a human donor in good health (CMV status not recorded). Some clones in this sample may be carry-over from other donors' samples.

This clonotype was counted many times. V usage is TRBV28 and J usage is TRBJ2-3; 7 nucleotides align to TRBD2. CDR1 is MDHEN and CDR2 is SYDVKM in the germline V gene. With V trimmed by 4 bases and J by 2 bases, 9 bases remained unmatched. This CDR3 spans 16 amino acids. This CDR3 reads CASSSARRENTDTQYF. The CDR3 region has the DNA TGTGCCAGCAGTTCCGCACGGCGGGAGAACACAGATACGCAGTATTTT.

This clonotype was counted many times. As DNA, the CDR3 is TGTGCCAGCAGCTTAGTCACCCAAGAGACCCAGTACTTC. It translates to CASSLVTQETQYF. The chain couples TRBV7-6 to TRBJ2-5, with D unclear. Germline V lookup: CDR1 SGHVS, CDR2 FNYEAQ. This CDR3 is 13 amino acids long. The germline V and J ends were trimmed by 1 base and 1 base, with 4 bases remaining between them.

This clonotype appeared many times. This chain uses TRBV28 with TRBJ2-7; D is possibly TRBD2 (6 bases). In germline, CDR1 is MDHEN, CDR2 SYDVKM. This CDR3 spans 16 amino acids. V was shortened by 6 bases and J by 4 bases, with 22 bases between the two germline ends. Here the CDR3 reads CASSLNLAGRRYEQYF. The CDR3 DNA follows: TGTGCCAGCAGCCTCAACCTCGCGGGACGGCGGTACGAGCAGTACTTC.

This clonotype was counted between two and nine times. The CDR3: CASGEHDRENSPLHF. The CDR3 DNA reads TGTGCTAGTGGCGAGCACGACAGGGAGAATTCACCCCTCCACTTT. The J gene is TRBJ1-6, the V gene TRBV12-5; 7 bases match TRBD1. V gave up 6 bases and J gave up 7 bases; unmatched junction bases: 9. This CDR3 is built from 15 residues. The germline V gene has CDR1 LGHNT and CDR2 FRNRAP.